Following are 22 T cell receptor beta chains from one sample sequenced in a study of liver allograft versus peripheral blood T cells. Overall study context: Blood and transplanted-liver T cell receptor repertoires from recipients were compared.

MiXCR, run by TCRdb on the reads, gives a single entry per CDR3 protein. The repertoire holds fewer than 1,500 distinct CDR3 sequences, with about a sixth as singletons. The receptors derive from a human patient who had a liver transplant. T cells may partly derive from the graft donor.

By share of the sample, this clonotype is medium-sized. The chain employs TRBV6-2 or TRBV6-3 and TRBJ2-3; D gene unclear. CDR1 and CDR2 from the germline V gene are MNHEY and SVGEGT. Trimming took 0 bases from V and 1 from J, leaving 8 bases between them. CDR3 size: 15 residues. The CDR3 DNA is TGTGCCAGCAGTTACTCCCCAGAAGGCACAGATACGCAGTATTTT. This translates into CASSYSPEGTDTQYF.

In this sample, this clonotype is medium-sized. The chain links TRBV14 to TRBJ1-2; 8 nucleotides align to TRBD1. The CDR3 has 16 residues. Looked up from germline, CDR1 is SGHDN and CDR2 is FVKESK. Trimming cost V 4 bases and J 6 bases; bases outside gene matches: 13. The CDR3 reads CASSPPADRDNNGYTF. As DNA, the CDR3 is TGTGCCAGCAGCCCCCCTGCGGACAGGGACAATAATGGCTACACCTTC.

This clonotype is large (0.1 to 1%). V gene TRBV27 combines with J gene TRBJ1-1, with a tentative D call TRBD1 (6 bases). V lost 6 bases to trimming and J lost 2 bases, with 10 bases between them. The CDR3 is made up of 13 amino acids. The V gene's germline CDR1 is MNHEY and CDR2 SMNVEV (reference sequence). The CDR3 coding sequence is TGTGCCAGCAGCACGGGGGCTAACACTGAAGCTTTCTTT. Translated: CASSTGANTEAFF.

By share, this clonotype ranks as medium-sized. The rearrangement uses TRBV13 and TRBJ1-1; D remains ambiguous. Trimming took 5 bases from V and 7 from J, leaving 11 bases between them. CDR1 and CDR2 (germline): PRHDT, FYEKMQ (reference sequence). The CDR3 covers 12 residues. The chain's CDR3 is CASSLGRLEAFF. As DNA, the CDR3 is TGTGCCAGCAGCCTTGGGAGGCTTGAAGCTTTCTTT.

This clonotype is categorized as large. Here the CDR3 DNA reads TGTGCCACCAGTGATTTGGGGGCAGGCCAAGAGACCCAGTACTTC. Translation gives CATSDLGAGQETQYF. The chain carries TRBV24-1 and TRBJ2-5; D might be TRBD1 (5 bases). The CDR3 contains 15 residues. With 0 bases removed from V and 1 base from J, the gap between germline ends came to 8 bases. Germline V gene data show CDR1 as KGHDR and CDR2 as SFDVKD.

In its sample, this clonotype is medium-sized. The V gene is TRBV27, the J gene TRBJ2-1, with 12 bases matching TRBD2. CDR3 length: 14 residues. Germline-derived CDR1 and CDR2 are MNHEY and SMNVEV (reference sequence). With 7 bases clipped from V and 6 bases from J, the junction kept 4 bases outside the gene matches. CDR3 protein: CASNILAGGNEQFF. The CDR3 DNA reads TGTGCCAGCAACATACTAGCGGGAGGCAATGAGCAGTTCTTC.

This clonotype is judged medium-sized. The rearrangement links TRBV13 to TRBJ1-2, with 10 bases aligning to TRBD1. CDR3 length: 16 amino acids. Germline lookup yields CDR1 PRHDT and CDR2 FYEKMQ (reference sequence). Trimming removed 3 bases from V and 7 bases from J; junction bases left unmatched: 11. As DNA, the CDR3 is TGTGCCAGCAGCTTGGGGCGTGGGACAGGGGTTGGTGGCTACACCTTC. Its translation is CASSLGRGTGVGGYTF.

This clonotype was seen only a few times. The CDR3 DNA reads as TGTGCCAGCAGTTCGCACGGGACTGCTACCTACGAGCAGTACTTC. Translation gives CASSSHGTATYEQYF. The chain is built from TRBV28 and TRBJ2-7; weak D call: TRBD2 (6 bases). The V gene's germline CDR1 is MDHEN and CDR2 SYDVKM. The germline V and J ends were trimmed by 4 bases and 2 bases, with 15 bases remaining between them. The CDR3 runs to 15 residues.

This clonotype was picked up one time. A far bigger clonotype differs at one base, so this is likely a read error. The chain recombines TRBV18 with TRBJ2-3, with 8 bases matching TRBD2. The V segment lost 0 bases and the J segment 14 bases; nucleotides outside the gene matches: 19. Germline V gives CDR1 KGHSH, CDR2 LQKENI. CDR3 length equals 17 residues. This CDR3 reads CASSPPERGPDTGELYF. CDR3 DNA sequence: TGTGCCAGCTCACCACCGGAGCGGGGGCCCGACACCGGGGAGCTGTATTTT. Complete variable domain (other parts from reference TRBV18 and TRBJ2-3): NAGVMQNPRHLVRRRGQEARLRCSPMKGHSHVYWYRQLPEEGLKFMVYLQKENIIDESGMPKERFSAEFPKEGPSILRIQQVVRGDSAAYFCASSPPERGPDTGELYFGPGTRLTVL.

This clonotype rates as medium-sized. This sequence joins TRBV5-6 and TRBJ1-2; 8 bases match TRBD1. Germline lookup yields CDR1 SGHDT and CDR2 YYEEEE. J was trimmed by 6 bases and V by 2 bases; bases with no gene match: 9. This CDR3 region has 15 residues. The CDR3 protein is CASSLNRGVANGYTF. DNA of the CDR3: TGTGCCAGCAGCTTAAACAGGGGGGTTGCAAATGGCTACACCTTC.

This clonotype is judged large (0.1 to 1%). The CDR3 sequence: CASSPPRQGGSYEQYF. DNA of the CDR3: TGTGCCAGCTCACCACCGAGACAGGGGGGCTCCTACGAGCAGTACTTC. The rearrangement joins TRBV18 to TRBJ2-7; 9 positions match TRBD1. V dropped 0 bases and J dropped 0; count of bases not matched to a gene: 3. The CDR3 is 16 residues long. Germline assignment: CDR1 KGHSH and CDR2 LQKENI.

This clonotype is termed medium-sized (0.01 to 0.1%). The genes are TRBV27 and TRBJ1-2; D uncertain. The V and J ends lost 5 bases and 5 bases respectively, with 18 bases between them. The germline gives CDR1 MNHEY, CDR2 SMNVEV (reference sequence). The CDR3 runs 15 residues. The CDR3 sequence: CASSPSLLSGYGYTF. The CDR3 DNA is TGTGCCAGCAGTCCGTCGTTACTGTCGGGGTATGGCTACACCTTC.

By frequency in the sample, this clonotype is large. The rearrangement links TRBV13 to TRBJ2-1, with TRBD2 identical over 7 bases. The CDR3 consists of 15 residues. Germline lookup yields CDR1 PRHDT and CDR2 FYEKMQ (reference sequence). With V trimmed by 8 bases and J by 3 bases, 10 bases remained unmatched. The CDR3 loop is CASCLGRTIYNEQFF. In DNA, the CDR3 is TGTGCCAGCTGTCTCGGGAGGACGATCTACAATGAGCAGTTCTTC.

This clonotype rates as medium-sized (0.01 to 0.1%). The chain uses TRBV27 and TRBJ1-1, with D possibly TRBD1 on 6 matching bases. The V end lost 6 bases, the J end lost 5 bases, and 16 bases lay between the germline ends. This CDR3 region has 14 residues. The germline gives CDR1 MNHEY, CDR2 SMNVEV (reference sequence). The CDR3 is CASSLRGGNTEAFF. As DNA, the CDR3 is TGTGCCAGCAGCCTGAGGGGGGGAAATACTGAAGCTTTCTTT.

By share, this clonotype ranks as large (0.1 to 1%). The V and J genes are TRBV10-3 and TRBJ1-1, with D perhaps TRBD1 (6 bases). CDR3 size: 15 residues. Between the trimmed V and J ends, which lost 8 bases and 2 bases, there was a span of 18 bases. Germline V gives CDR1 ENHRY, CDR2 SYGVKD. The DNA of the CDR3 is TGTGCCATCCGAAAATGGGACATCCTTAACACTGAAGCTTTCTTT. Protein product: CAIRKWDILNTEAFF.

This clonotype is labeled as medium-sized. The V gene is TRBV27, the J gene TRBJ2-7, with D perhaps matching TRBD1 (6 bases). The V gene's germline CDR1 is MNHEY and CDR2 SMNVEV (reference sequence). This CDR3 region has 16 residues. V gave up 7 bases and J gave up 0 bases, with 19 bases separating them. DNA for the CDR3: TGTGCCAGCATCGGCTACGGGTCAGGGGCCTCCTACGAGCAGTACTTC. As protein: CASIGYGSGASYEQYF.

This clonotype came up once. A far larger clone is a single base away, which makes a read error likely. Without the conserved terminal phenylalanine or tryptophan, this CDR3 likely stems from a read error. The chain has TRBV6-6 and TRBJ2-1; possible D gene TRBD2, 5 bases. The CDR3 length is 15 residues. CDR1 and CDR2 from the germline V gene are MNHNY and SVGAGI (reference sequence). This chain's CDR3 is CASSDSRGSYNEQFL. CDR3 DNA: TGTGCCAGCAGTGACTCCCGCGGGTCCTACAATGAGCAGTTCCTC.

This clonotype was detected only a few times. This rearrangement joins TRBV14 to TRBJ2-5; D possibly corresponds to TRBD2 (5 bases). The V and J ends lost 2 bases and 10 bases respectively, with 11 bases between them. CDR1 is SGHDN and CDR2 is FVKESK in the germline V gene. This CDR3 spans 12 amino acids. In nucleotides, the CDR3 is TGTGCCAGCAGCCAATACCCACGGGACCAGTACTTC. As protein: CASSQYPRDQYF.

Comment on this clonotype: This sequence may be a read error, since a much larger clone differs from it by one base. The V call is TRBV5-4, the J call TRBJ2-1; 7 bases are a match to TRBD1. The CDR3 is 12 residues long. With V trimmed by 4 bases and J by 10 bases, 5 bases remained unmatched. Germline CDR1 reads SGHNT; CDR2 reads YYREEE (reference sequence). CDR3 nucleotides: TGTGCCAGCAGCCGGGACAGCTACGAGCAGTTCTTC. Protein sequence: CASSRDSYEQFF.

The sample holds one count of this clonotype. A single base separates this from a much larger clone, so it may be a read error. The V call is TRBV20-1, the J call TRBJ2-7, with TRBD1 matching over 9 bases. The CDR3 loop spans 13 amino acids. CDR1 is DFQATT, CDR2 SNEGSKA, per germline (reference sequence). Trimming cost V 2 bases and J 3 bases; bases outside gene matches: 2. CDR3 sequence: CSARRDRDYEQYF. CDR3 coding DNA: TGCAGTGCTAGAAGGGACAGGGACTACGAGCAGTACTTC.

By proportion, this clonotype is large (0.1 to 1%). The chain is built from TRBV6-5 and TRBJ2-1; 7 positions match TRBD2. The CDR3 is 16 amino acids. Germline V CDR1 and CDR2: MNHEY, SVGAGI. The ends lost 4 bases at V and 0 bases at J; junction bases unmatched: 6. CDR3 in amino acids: CASSLSSGGSYNEQFF. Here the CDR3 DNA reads TGTGCCAGCAGTTTATCCTCGGGGGGCTCCTACAATGAGCAGTTCTTC.

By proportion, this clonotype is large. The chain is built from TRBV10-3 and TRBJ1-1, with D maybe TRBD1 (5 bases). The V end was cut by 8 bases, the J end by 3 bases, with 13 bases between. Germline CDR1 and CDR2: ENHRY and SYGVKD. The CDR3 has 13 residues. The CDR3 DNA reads TGTGCCATCCAGGAAGGGACCCACACTGAAGCTTTCTTT. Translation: CAIQEGTHTEAFF.